The clone carrying this T cell receptor (beta chain) was seen repeatedly, ten times or more. The data derive from a study of regulatory T cells in long-lasting Graves disease. This sample's time point: persistent/refractory GD, antithyroid drugs over 5 years with positive TRAb. PBMCs were the source of the RNA used for TCR sequencing. From germline, CDR1 is SNHLY and CDR2 FYNNEI. The CDR3 has 14 residues. Between the trimmed V and J ends, which lost 5 bases and 1 base, there was a span of 12 bases. Assembly of TCR beta libraries relied on iRepertoire HTBI primers together with Arm-PCR of CDR3 regions. MiXCR, run by TCRdb on the multiplex PCR reads, gives a single entry per CDR3 protein. Of around 400,000 distinct CDR3 sequences detected, 21% appear once; the ten largest clones hold 13% to 15%.

This sequence originates from a female donor with Graves disease. The sequencing here drew on peripheral blood mononuclear cells (PBMCs), taken when the disease was refractory, from a patient treated with antithyroid drugs. The V and J genes are TRBV2 and TRBJ2-7, with a weak D call TRBD1 (5 bases). DNA of the CDR3: TGTGCCAGCAGTCAGCAGGGATATTCCTACGAGCAGTACTTC. Amino acids: CASSQQGYSYEQYF.